Below are 28 T cell receptor beta chains sequenced from a single sample in a study of T-cell memory formation after mild COVID-19 (dated by TCRdb to the early 2020s). Receptors were amplified or captured by 5' RACE. Sequencing took place on an Illumina NovaSeq 6000. Starting from the raw public reads, TCRdb applied fastp trimming at Q25, assembled clones with MiXCR and retained in-frame beta chains. Each entry is one CDR3 protein sequence, shown with its most common DNA and genes. In all, the sample holds around 450,000 distinct CDR3 sequences, and around 19% of those were seen once. The ten biggest clones cover 7.5% to 10% of the sample. Sequencing input: PBMCs or a T cell subset sorted from them (not recorded which). The receptor source for this set is an adult woman who had mild COVID-19 (a few samples of this study predate the infection). The sample titles of this study are shuffled in the database, so cell type and time point are left out; the donor was told from shared clones.

The chain has TRBV3-1 and TRBJ2-1, with 15 bases lining up with TRBD2. The CDR3 consists of 18 residues. Germline values: CDR1 LGHDT, CDR2 YNNKEL (reference sequence). Losses at the gene ends were 5 bases for V and 3 bases for J; bases not matched to a gene: 8. The DNA for the CDR3 is TGTGCCAGCAGCGAAGCCGGGACTAGCGGGAGGCGCTACAATGAGCAGTTCTTC. It is translated as CASSEAGTSGRRYNEQFF.

The chain links TRBV24-1 to TRBJ2-1, with TRBD2 matching over 7 bases. The germline gives CDR1 KGHDR, CDR2 SFDVKD. CDR3 length: 13 amino acids. Trimming removed 0 bases from V and 9 bases from J; junction bases left unmatched: 1. CDR3 sequence reads: CATSDLGGGEQFF. The CDR3 DNA follows: TGTGCCACCAGTGATTTGGGGGGGGGTGAGCAGTTCTTC.

This clonotype was seen more than once but under ten times. The chain carries TRBV7-6 and TRBJ1-1, with D unclear. Germline CDR1 SGHVS, CDR2 FNYEAQ. Trimming shortened V by 4 bases and J by 0 bases, and 6 bases separated the two germline ends. The CDR3 has 13 residues. This CDR3 reads CASSSDVNTEAFF. Written as DNA, the CDR3 is TGTGCCAGCAGCTCGGACGTGAACACTGAAGCTTTCTTT.

This clonotype turned up a few times. The rearrangement links TRBV9 to TRBJ1-1, with D maybe TRBD1 (6 bases). V was pared by 5 bases and J by 1 base, with 6 bases between. Per germline, CDR1 SGDLS and CDR2 YYNGEE. This CDR3 spans 12 amino acids. For the CDR3, the DNA is TGTGCCAGCAGGGACAGGAACACTGAAGCTTTCTTT. Translated: CASRDRNTEAFF.

The rearrangement joins TRBV7-8 to TRBJ2-1, with a weak D call TRBD2 (6 bases). The V gene's germline CDR1 is SGHVS and CDR2 FQNEAQ. Trimming took 1 base from V and 7 from J, leaving 14 bases between them. This CDR3 comprises 15 residues. The CDR3 DNA is TGTGCCAGCAGCTTAGAGGTCAGGCGGGAAAATGAGCAGTTCTTC. Residues: CASSLEVRRENEQFF.

V is TRBV6-1 and J is TRBJ2-2; D unresolved. Germline-derived CDR1 and CDR2 are MNHNS and SASEGT. This CDR3 spans 13 amino acids. Trimming pared 2 bases from V and 3 bases from J, leaving 4 bases between. CDR3 nucleotides: TGTGCCAGCAGTGAAATGTACACCGGGGAGCTGTTTTTT. Protein product: CASSEMYTGELFF.

This clonotype was detected only a few times. The chain is built from TRBV24-1 and TRBJ1-1; TRBD1 is a possible D gene (6 bases). The CDR3 spans 14 residues. Germline V gene data show CDR1 as KGHDR and CDR2 as SFDVKD. Trimming cost V 4 bases and J 1 base, with 9 bases left between them. Here the CDR3 reads CATSEPGENTEAFF. The CDR3 DNA follows: TGTGCCACCAGTGAACCAGGGGAGAACACTGAAGCTTTCTTT.

This clonotype was seen a handful of times. The J gene is TRBJ1-1, the V gene TRBV2, with D possibly being TRBD1 (5 bases). The CDR3 sequence is 12 residues long. CDR1 is SNHLY and CDR2 is FYNNEI in the germline V gene. Trimming pared 3 bases from V and 7 bases from J, leaving 9 bases between. As DNA, the CDR3 is TGTGCCAGCAGTGAGGGGGGACTTGAAGCTTTCTTT. Its protein is CASSEGGLEAFF.

CDR3 coding DNA: TGTGCCAGCAGTTACTTCCGAGGGAGGGGGGCCAATGAGCAGTTCTTC. This codes for CASSYFRGRGANEQFF. The chain couples TRBV6-2 or TRBV6-3 to TRBJ2-1, with D possibly TRBD2 on 7 matching bases. V was pared by 1 base and J by 6 bases, with 16 bases between. The CDR3 consists of 16 residues. CDR1 is MNHEY and CDR2 is SVGEGT in the germline V gene.

This clonotype was counted only a few times. The genes are TRBV7-8 and TRBJ1-1; weak D call: TRBD1 (5 bases). V shed 3 bases and J shed 5 bases, with 13 bases lying between them. The CDR3 runs 14 residues. CDR1 is SGHVS, CDR2 FQNEAQ, per germline. The CDR3 region has the DNA TGTGCCAGCAGCTTTGGGAGGGGTCGGACTGAAGCTTTCTTT. Its translation is CASSFGRGRTEAFF.

This clonotype was detected only a few times. The chain uses TRBV7-9 and TRBJ2-3; 7 bases align to TRBD2. Germline lookup yields CDR1 SEHNR and CDR2 FQNEAQ (reference sequence). The J segment lost 4 bases and the V segment lost 0 bases, leaving 4 bases of the junction unmatched. The CDR3 length is 15 residues. The CDR3 reads CASSLAAGKADTQYF. CDR3 DNA sequence: TGTGCCAGCAGCTTAGCAGCGGGGAAGGCAGATACGCAGTATTTT.

This chain connects TRBV7-2 to TRBJ2-3, with D perhaps being TRBD1 or TRBD2 (5 bases each). The germline V gene has CDR1 SGHTA and CDR2 FQGNSA. The CDR3 covers 13 residues. Trimming pared 10 bases from V and 4 bases from J, leaving 15 bases between. The CDR3 loop reads CATATGAPDTQYF. The CDR3, as DNA: TGTGCCACCGCGACCGGGGCTCCAGATACGCAGTATTTT.

V and J are TRBV15 and TRBJ1-1; D perhaps matches TRBD1 (5 bases). Germline assignment: CDR1 LNHNV and CDR2 YYDKDF (reference sequence). Trimming removed 1 base at V and 4 bases at J, with 13 bases between. The CDR3 is made up of 15 amino acids. In DNA form, the CDR3 reads TGTGCCACCAGCAGAGCGTTAGGAAGGGGCACTGAAGCTTTCTTT. Translated: CATSRALGRGTEAFF.

Only a few counts were recorded for this clonotype. This chain connects TRBV5-1 to TRBJ1-1; 7 bases fit TRBD1. The CDR3 is 14 amino acids. The germline CDR1 and CDR2 sequences are SGHRS and YFSETQ. Losses at the gene ends were 3 bases for V and 4 bases for J; bases not matched to a gene: 6. CDR3 amino acids: CASSSGQYFTEAFF. CDR3 DNA: TGCGCCAGCAGCTCGGGACAGTACTTCACTGAAGCTTTCTTT.

This sequence joins TRBV9 and TRBJ1-5; D gene unclear. Per germline, CDR1 SGDLS and CDR2 YYNGEE. V was trimmed by 0 bases and J by 7 bases, leaving 8 bases between them. The CDR3 has 13 residues. The CDR3 protein is CASSVADKQPQHF. In DNA form, the CDR3 reads TGTGCCAGCAGCGTAGCAGATAAGCAGCCCCAGCATTTT.

The genes are TRBV9 and TRBJ2-3, with TRBD2 identical over 10 bases. The length of the CDR3 is 15 residues. Germline trimming cut 0 bases from V and 6 bases from J; bases unmatched to any gene: 4. CDR1 is SGDLS, CDR2 YYNGEE, per germline. The CDR3 is CASSVVAGGSDTQYF. The CDR3 nucleotides read TGTGCCAGCAGCGTAGTAGCGGGAGGATCTGATACGCAGTATTTT.

In this sample, this clonotype turned up a few times. The CDR3 reads CASTPPMTGGDGYTF. Written as DNA, the CDR3 is TGTGCCTCCACACCTCCTATGACAGGCGGCGATGGCTACACCTTC. V and J are TRBV6-1 and TRBJ1-2, with D maybe TRBD1 (6 bases). Trimming removed 11 bases from V and 6 bases from J, with 25 bases in between. CDR3 length: 15 amino acids. Germline-derived CDR1 and CDR2 are MNHNS and SASEGT.

This clonotype has just a few counts. V and J are TRBV5-1 and TRBJ2-3, with 7 nucleotides matching TRBD1. Germline-derived CDR1 and CDR2 are SGHRS and YFSETQ. After removal of 7 bases from V and 2 bases from J, the junction contained 10 bases not matched to a gene. The CDR3 contains 15 residues. CDR3 sequence: CASAPEGAPTDTQYF. CDR3 nucleotides: TGCGCCAGCGCACCAGAGGGGGCCCCCACAGATACGCAGTATTTT. Full variable domain (rest looked up from reference TRBV5-1 and TRBJ2-3): KAGVTQTPRYLIKTRGQQVTLSCSPISGHRSVSWYQQTPGQGLQFLFEYFSETQRNKGNFPGRFSGRQFSNSRSEMNVSTLELGDSALYLCASAPEGAPTDTQYFGPGTRLTVL.

The chain carries TRBV7-3 and TRBJ1-1, with 11 bases aligning to TRBD1. CDR1 is SGHTA, CDR2 FQGTGA, per germline. The ends lost 5 bases at V and 9 bases at J; junction bases unmatched: 8. The CDR3 covers 14 residues. The CDR3 loop is CASSNGQGAPKAFF. CDR3 coding DNA: TGTGCCAGCAGCAATGGACAGGGGGCGCCTAAAGCTTTCTTT.

V is TRBV29-1 and J is TRBJ1-1; D is unclear. Trimming stripped 0 bases from V and 1 base from J, with 9 bases between. The CDR3 has 14 amino acids. Germline CDR1 and CDR2: SQVTM and ANQGSEA. The CDR3 bases are TGCAGCGTTGAAGATTTTAAGAAGAACACTGAAGCTTTCTTT. This encodes CSVEDFKKNTEAFF.

V is TRBV7-6 and J is TRBJ2-3; TRBD2 matches at 8 bases. The CDR3 extends over 16 amino acids. Germline V gene data show CDR1 as SGHVS and CDR2 as FNYEAQ. V lost 1 base, J lost 0 bases, and 3 bases stayed unmatched. CDR3 in DNA: TGTGCCAGCAGCTTAGTAGCTAGCGGGAGCACAGATACGCAGTATTTT. It codes for CASSLVASGSTDTQYF.

The chain links TRBV5-5 to TRBJ2-3; tentatively, D is TRBD1 (5 bases). V shed 6 bases and J shed 0 bases, with 14 bases lying between them. Germline V gives CDR1 SGHKS, CDR2 YYEKEE (reference sequence). This CDR3 region has 15 residues. The CDR3 DNA is TGTGCCAGCACCTTCCCCGACAGTAGCACAGATACGCAGTATTTT. Translation: CASTFPDSSTDTQYF.

This sequence joins TRBV12-3 or TRBV12-4 and TRBJ1-1; 10 bases are a match to TRBD1. CDR3 size: 16 residues. V was pared by 3 bases and J by 0 bases, with 4 bases of the junction left unmatched. CDR3 in amino acids: CASSLGQGLVNTEAFF. The CDR3 bases are TGTGCCAGCAGTTTGGGACAGGGGCTAGTGAACACTGAAGCTTTCTTT.

This clonotype occurred once. The chain has TRBV29-1 and TRBJ1-1, with D hard to call. The length of the CDR3 is 13 residues. V lost 7 bases and J 0 bases, leaving 12 bases between the germline ends. CDR1 is SQVTM, CDR2 ANQGSEA, per germline. The CDR3 sequence is CSAAPSMNTEAFF. CDR3 DNA sequence: TGCAGCGCTGCTCCAAGTATGAACACTGAAGCTTTCTTT. Using reference TRBV29-1 and TRBJ1-1 for the parts outside the CDR3, the full variable domain is SAVISQKPSRDICQRGTSLTIQCQVDSQVTMMFWYRQQPGQSLTLIATANQGSEATYESGFVIDKFPISRPNLTFSTLTVSNMSPEDSSIYLCSAAPSMNTEAFFGQGTRLTVV.

The rearrangement uses TRBV9 and TRBJ1-1; tentative D call: TRBD1 (5 bases). Germline values: CDR1 SGDLS, CDR2 YYNGEE. Trimming stripped 4 bases from V and 5 bases from J, with 15 bases between. The CDR3 contains 14 residues. CDR3 nucleotide sequence: TGTGCCAGCAGCTTCACGGACACCCGTACTGAAGCTTTCTTT. This encodes CASSFTDTRTEAFF.

This clonotype was observed a handful of times. The rearrangement links TRBV2 to TRBJ1-3; 7 bases are a match to TRBD1. The CDR3 spans 15 residues. Germline V gene data show CDR1 as SNHLY and CDR2 as FYNNEI. The J segment lost 2 bases and the V segment lost 7 bases, leaving 8 bases of the junction unmatched. The CDR3 nucleotides are TGTGCCAGCAATTTCGGGCAGGGGGCTGGAAACACCATATATTTT. Translated, it gives CASNFGQGAGNTIYF.

This sequence joins TRBV5-6 and TRBJ2-7; maybe TRBD1 (5 bases). The CDR3 has 12 amino acids. V lost 6 bases, J lost 3 bases, and 10 bases lay in between. Germline CDR1 is SGHDT and CDR2 is YYEEEE. The CDR3 region has the DNA TGTGCCAGCACCTACGACAGCTACGAGCAGTACTTC. It specifies CASTYDSYEQYF. Filled out from reference TRBV5-6 and TRBJ2-7, the complete variable domain reads DAGVTQSPTHLIKTRGQQVTLRCSPKSGHDTVSWYQQALGQGPQFIFQYYEEEERQRGNFPDRFSGHQFPNYSSELNVNALLLGDSALYLCASTYDSYEQYFGPGTRLTVT.

This clonotype was detected only a few times. The chain uses TRBV20-1 and TRBJ2-7, with TRBD2 matching 7 bases. Looked up from germline, CDR1 is DFQATT and CDR2 is SNEGSKA (reference sequence). The CDR3 is 16 amino acids. Trimming cost V 1 base and J 0 bases; bases outside gene matches: 9. The CDR3 sequence: CSARVDVAGPSYEQYF. Written as DNA, the CDR3 is TGCAGTGCTAGAGTGGACGTAGCGGGCCCCTCCTACGAGCAGTACTTC.